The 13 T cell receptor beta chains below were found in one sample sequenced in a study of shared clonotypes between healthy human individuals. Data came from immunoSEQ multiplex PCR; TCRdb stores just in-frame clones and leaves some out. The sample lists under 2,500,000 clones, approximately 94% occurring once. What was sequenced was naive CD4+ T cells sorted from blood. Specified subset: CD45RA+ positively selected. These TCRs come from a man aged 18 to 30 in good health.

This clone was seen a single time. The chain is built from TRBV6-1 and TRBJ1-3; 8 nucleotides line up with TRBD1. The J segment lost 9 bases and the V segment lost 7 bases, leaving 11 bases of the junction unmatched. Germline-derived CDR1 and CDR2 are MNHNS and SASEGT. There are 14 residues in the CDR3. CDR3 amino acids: CASTSGQVAPTIYF. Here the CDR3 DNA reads TGTGCCAGCACCTCGGGACAGGTGGCCCCCACCATATATTTT.

The CDR3 sequence is CASIPGGAGGTQYF. CDR3 sequence (DNA): TGTGCCAGCATCCCCGGGGGTGCGGGGGGGACCCAGTACTTC. The rearrangement links TRBV2 to TRBJ2-5; 8 bases map to TRBD2. Trimming removed 7 bases from V and 7 bases from J; junction bases left unmatched: 11. This CDR3 is built from 14 residues. CDR1 and CDR2 from the germline V gene are SNHLY and FYNNEI.

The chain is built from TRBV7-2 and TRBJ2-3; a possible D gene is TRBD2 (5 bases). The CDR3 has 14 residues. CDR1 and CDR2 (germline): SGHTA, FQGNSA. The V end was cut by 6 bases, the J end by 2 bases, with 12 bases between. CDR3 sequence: CASRRGYVTDTQYF. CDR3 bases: TGTGCCAGCAGAAGAGGGTACGTCACAGATACGCAGTATTTT.

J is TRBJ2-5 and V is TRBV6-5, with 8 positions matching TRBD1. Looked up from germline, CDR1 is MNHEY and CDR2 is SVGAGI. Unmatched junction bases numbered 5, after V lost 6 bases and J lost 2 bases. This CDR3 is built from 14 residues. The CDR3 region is CASSTDRDQETQYF. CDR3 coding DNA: TGTGCCAGCAGCACGGACAGGGATCAAGAGACCCAGTACTTC.

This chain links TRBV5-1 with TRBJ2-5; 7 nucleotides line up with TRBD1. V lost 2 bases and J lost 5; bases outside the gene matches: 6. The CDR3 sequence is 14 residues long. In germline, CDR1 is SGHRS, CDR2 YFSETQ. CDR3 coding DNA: TGCGCCAGCAGCTTCCAACAGGGGATGGAGACCCAGTACTTC. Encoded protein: CASSFQQGMETQYF. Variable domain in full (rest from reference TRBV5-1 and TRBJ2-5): KAGVTQTPRYLIKTRGQQVTLSCSPISGHRSVSWYQQTPGQGLQFLFEYFSETQRNKGNFPGRFSGRQFSNSRSEMNVSTLELGDSALYLCASSFQQGMETQYFGPGTRLLVL.

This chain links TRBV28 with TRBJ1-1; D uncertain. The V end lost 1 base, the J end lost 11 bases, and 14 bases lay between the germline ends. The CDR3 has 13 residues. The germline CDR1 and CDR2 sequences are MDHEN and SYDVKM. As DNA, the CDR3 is TGTGCCAGCAGTTTATATTTACAGTTTGAGGCTTTCTTT. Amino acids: CASSLYLQFEAFF.

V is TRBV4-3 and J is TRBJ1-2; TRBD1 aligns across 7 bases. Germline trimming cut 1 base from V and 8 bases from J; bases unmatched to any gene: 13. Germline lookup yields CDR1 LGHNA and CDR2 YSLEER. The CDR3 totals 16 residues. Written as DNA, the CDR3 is TGCGCCAGCAGCCAAGTAGCCGCAGTAGGGGGCGACGGCTACACCTTC. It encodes CASSQVAAVGGDGYTF.

Written as DNA, the CDR3 is TGTGCCAGCAGTTCTCTTAACTTGTATGGCTACACCTTC. Translation gives CASSSLNLYGYTF. V gene TRBV28 combines with J gene TRBJ1-2; D gene uncertain. This CDR3 region has 13 residues. Germline CDR1 reads MDHEN; CDR2 reads SYDVKM. The V end lost 4 bases, the J end lost 5 bases, and 11 bases lay between the germline ends.

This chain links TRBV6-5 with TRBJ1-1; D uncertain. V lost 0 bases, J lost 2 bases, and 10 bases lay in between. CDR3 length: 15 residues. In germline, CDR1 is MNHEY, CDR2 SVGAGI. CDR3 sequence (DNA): TGTGCCAGCAGTTACTCGGAAGGCAGAAACACTGAAGCTTTCTTT. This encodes CASSYSEGRNTEAFF.

The CDR3 DNA is TGTGCCAGCAGCCCGCGGACGAGCTCCTATAATTCACCCCTCCACTTT. Encoded protein: CASSPRTSSYNSPLHF. The chain links TRBV11-1 to TRBJ1-6; D is unclear. Germline values: CDR1 SGHAT, CDR2 FQDESV (reference sequence). The V and J ends lost 5 bases and 0 bases respectively, with 11 bases between them. The CDR3 contains 16 residues.

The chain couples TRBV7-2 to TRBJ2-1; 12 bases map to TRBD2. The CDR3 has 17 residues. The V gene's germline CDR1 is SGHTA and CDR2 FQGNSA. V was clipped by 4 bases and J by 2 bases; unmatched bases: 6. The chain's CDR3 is CASSWPLAGGPYNEQFF. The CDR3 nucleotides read TGTGCCAGCAGCTGGCCGCTAGCGGGAGGGCCCTACAATGAGCAGTTCTTC.

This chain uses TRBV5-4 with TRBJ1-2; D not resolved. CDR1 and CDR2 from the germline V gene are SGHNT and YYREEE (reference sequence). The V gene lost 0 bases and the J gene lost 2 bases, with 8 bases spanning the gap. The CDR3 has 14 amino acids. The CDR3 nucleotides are TGTGCCAGCAGCTTGGCCACGAGGAACTATGGCTACACCTTC. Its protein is CASSLATRNYGYTF.

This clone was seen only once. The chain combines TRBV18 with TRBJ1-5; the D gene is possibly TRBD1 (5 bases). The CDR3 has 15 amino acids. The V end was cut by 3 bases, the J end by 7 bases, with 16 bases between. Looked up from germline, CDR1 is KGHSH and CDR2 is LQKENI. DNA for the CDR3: TGTGCCAGCTCACCGGCACAGGCAAGAGTCCAGCCCCAGCATTTT. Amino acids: CASSPAQARVQPQHF.